The source of this T cell receptor (beta chain) is a study of shared clonotypes between healthy human individuals. Trimming took 7 bases from V and 2 from J; bases not matched to a gene: 8. From germline, CDR1 is MNHEY and CDR2 SVGAGI. The CDR3 spans 15 residues. Clones were sequenced by immunoSEQ multiplex PCR, and TCRdb holds only the in-frame ones, with some missing. The sample yields 700,000 or so clones, roughly 78% seen once. This sequence joins TRBV6-5 and TRBJ2-7; 10 bases map to TRBD2. Sample: memory CD4+ T cells sorted from blood. The subset: CD45RA-negative fraction. This TCR was sampled from a woman aged 25 to 45 in good health. CDR3 loop: CASTDSSGSPYEQYF. In DNA form, the CDR3 reads TGTGCCAGCACCGATTCTAGCGGGAGTCCCTACGAGCAGTACTTC.